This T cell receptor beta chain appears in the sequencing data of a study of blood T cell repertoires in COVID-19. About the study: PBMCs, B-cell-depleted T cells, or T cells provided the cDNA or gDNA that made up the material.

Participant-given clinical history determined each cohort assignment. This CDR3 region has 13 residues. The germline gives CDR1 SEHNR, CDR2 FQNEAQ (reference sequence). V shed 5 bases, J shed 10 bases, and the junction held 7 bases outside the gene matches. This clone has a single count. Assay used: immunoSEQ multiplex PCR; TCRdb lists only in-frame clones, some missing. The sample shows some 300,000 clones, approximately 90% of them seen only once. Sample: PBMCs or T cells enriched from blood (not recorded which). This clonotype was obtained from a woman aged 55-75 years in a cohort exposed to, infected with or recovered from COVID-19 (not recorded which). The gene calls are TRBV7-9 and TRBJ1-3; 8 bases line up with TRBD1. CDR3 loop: CASSPGQGWTIYF. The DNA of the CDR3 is TGTGCCAGCAGCCCCGGACAGGGATGGACCATATATTTT.